Listed below are T cell receptor beta chains from one sample, sequenced in a study of blood T cell repertoires in COVID-19. Assay used: immunoSEQ multiplex PCR; TCRdb lists only in-frame clones, some missing. Seen here are over 100,000 clones, roughly 89% observed once, and the top ten hold approximately 19%. Sequenced material: peripheral blood. Receptor source: a human donor with acute or convalescent COVID-19. The donor label of this sample is uncertain. The CDR3 runs from the conserved cysteine through the conserved F or W. The D gene is left open where the match is weak. Not all rows give a size; the values are once, few, many and, for expanded clones, a class.

J gene | D gene | V gene | clone size | CDR3 DNA | CDR3 protein
TRBJ2-1 | TRBD2 | TRBV9 | . | TGTGCCAGCAGCGTGATCGGGAGGGCCGAAGTGCAGTTCTTC | CASSVIGRAEVQFF
TRBJ1-1 | . | TRBV2 | . | TGTGCCAGCTACCCTGCGACAGATGTGAACACTGAAGCTTTCTTT | CASYPATDVNTEAFF
TRBJ1-1 | . | TRBV10-3 | . | TGTGCCATCAGTGAGTCGAGAGACACTGAAGCTTTCTTT | CAISESRDTEAFF
TRBJ1-2 | . | TRBV3-1/TRBV3-2 | . | TGTGCCAGCAGCCAAGAGGGGGGGCGGGGCTACACCTTC | CASSQEGGRGYTF
TRBJ1-6 | . | TRBV10-3 | . | TGTGCCATCAGTGAGATTATTGAGAAACCCCTCCACTTT | CAISEIIEKPLHF
TRBJ2-3 | . | TRBV5-5 | . | TGTGCCAGCAGCCGGACCGGGACTGACCCTCGCGGCACAGATACGCAGTATTTT | CASSRTGTDPRGTDTQYF
TRBJ1-5 | . | TRBV18 | once | TGTGCCAGCTCACCACTGTCCGCGGGGGTAGGGCAGCCCCAGCATTTT | CASSPLSAGVGQPQHF
TRBJ2-5 | TRBD2 | TRBV27 | . | TGTGCCAGCCGCGGACTAGCGGGAGGTAGATCAAAGACCCAGTACTTC | CASRGLAGGRSKTQYF
TRBJ1-5 | . | TRBV27 | . | TGTGCCAGCAGTACAGGGACAAGTCAGCCCCAGCATTTT | CASSTGTSQPQHF
TRBJ2-1 | TRBD2 | TRBV5-1 | . | TGCGCCAGCAGCTCTTTAGCGGGGGAAAACTACAATGAGCAGTTCTTC | CASSSLAGENYNEQFF
TRBJ2-1 | TRBD2 | TRBV14 | . | TGTGCCAGCAGCCAAGTAGGGAGTCTAGCGGGAGTTGGCTCCTACAATGAGCAGTTCTTC | CASSQVGSLAGVGSYNEQFF
TRBJ1-3 | . | TRBV28 | . | TGTGCCAGCACCCACCGCCATCGGACATATGGAAACACCATATATTTT | CASTHRHRTYGNTIYF
TRBJ1-6 | TRBD1 | TRBV7-2 | . | TGTGCCAGCAGGACAGGGGGTGTTCTGACACCCCTCCACTTT | CASRTGGVLTPLHF
TRBJ1-5 | TRBD1 | TRBV19 | . | TGTGCCAGTAGTGACTACAGGGGGCAAAATCAGCCCCAGCATTTT | CASSDYRGQNQPQHF
TRBJ1-1 | . | TRBV30 | . | TGTGCCTGGAATAAGAACACTGAAGCTTTCTTT | CAWNKNTEAFF
TRBJ2-1 | . | TRBV7-2 | . | TGTGCCAGCAGCTTTAATTTCAATGAGCAGTTCTTC | CASSFNFNEQFF
TRBJ1-1 | . | TRBV18 | . | TGTGCCAGCTCACCGCGGGGGGGCCGCACTGAAGCTTTCTTT | CASSPRGGRTEAFF
TRBJ1-5 | . | TRBV19 | few | TGTGCCAGTAGGTGGGCCGGTAGTAGCAATCAGCCCCAGCATTTT | CASRWAGSSNQPQHF
TRBJ2-5 | . | TRBV14 | . | TGTGCCAGCAGCCAAGGTGCCTTCCTACAAGAGACCCAGTACTTC | CASSQGAFLQETQYF
TRBJ2-4 | . | TRBV7-9 | . | TGTGCCAGCAGCTCGACAGGTACTATTCAGTACTTC | CASSSTGTIQYF
TRBJ1-2 | . | TRBV5-3 | once | TGTACCAGAAGCTTGACCCTCGCGGGGTCCCAAACTAGGGCGCTTTGGAGCTATGGCTACACCTTC | CTRSLTLAGSQTRALWSYGYTF
TRBJ2-3 | . | TRBV27 | . | TGTGCCAGCAGTTTATCTGACAGCGCAGATACGCAGTATTTT | CASSLSDSADTQYF
TRBJ2-7 | TRBD2 | TRBV20-1 | . | TGCAGTGCTAGTATAGCGGGAGGTTACTACGAGCAGTACTTC | CSASIAGGYYEQYF
TRBJ1-1 | . | TRBV6-5 | . | TGTGCCAGCAGTTACCGGCCAGTTTGGGGGGACACTGAAGCTTTCTTT | CASSYRPVWGDTEAFF
TRBJ1-2 | TRBD1 | TRBV28 | . | TGTGCCAGCAGCGAGGGACAGAACTATGGCTACACCTTC | CASSEGQNYGYTF
TRBJ2-3 | TRBD1 | TRBV28 | . | TGTGCCAGCAGTGCAACCGGGACAGGGGCAGATACGCAGTATTTT | CASSATGTGADTQYF
TRBJ2-1 | . | TRBV12-3/TRBV12-4 | . | TGTGCCAGCCAAGGCGGGAACATTAATGAGCAGTTCTTC | CASQGGNINEQFF
TRBJ1-2 | TRBD1 | TRBV4-2 | . | TGTGCCAGCAGCCAGGCGCCGGGACAGGGCTACTATGGCTACACCTTC | CASSQAPGQGYYGYTF
TRBJ1-1 | . | TRBV5-1 | once | TGCGCCAGCAGACAGCAGGTTGACACTGAAGCTTTCTTT | CASRQQVDTEAFF
TRBJ1-6 | . | TRBV28 | . | TGTGCCAGCAGTGTGCAGGGGATCAATTCACCCCTCCACTTT | CASSVQGINSPLHF
TRBJ1-1 | TRBD1 | TRBV7-9 | . | TGTGCCACCGAGGGGGCCTTGAACACTGAAGCTTTCTTT | CATEGALNTEAFF
TRBJ1-1 | TRBD1 | TRBV19 | few | TGTGCCAGTAGCCTGACAGGGGACACTGAAGCTTTCTTT | CASSLTGDTEAFF
TRBJ2-7 | . | TRBV18 | . | TGTGCCAGCTCTCCTCCTTCGCGCGAGCAGTACTTC | CASSPPSREQYF
TRBJ1-3 | . | TRBV7-2 | . | TGTGCCAGCAGTTTAGCCAGCTCTGGAAACACCATATATTTT | CASSLASSGNTIYF
TRBJ1-6 | . | TRBV7-9 | . | TGTGCCAGCAGCTCCCCCATTGCAGGGTTGAATTCACCCCTCCACTTT | CASSSPIAGLNSPLHF
TRBJ2-1 | TRBD2 | TRBV7-2 | . | TGTGCCAGCAGTTTGGGACTAGCGAATGAGCAGTTCTTC | CASSLGLANEQFF
TRBJ2-1 | TRBD2 | TRBV4-2 | once | TGTGCCAGCAGCCAAGAGGGACTAGCGGGCCCTTACAATGAGCAGTTCTTC | CASSQEGLAGPYNEQFF
TRBJ2-1 | . | TRBV30 | . | TGTGCCTGGAGCCCCACGGAGTCTTACAATGAGCAGTTCTTC | CAWSPTESYNEQFF
TRBJ1-1 | . | TRBV7-9 | . | TGTGCCAGCAGCCCCCCGTGGGGCCCCGGTGAAGCTTTCTTT | CASSPPWGPGEAFF
TRBJ1-2 | TRBD1 | TRBV27 | . | TGTGCCAGCAGTTCTGGGGGATGGGGACAGGGAAACTATGGCTACACCTTC | CASSSGGWGQGNYGYTF
TRBJ2-2 | TRBD2 | TRBV4-2 | . | TGTGCCAGCAGCCAACTAGCGGGAGACACCGGGGAGCTGTTTTTT | CASSQLAGDTGELFF
TRBJ2-7 | TRBD1 | TRBV3-1/TRBV3-2 | . | TGTGCCAGCAGCCCCCTGACAGGGGACTCCTACGAGCAGTACTTC | CASSPLTGDSYEQYF
TRBJ2-2 | . | TRBV24-1 | . | TGTGCCACCAGTGACGCGAGCGGGTTCCAAACCGGGGAGCTGTTTTTT | CATSDASGFQTGELFF
TRBJ2-7 | TRBD1 | TRBV5-1 | . | TGCGCCAGCAGCTTGCAGGGACAGGGTGCCTACGAGCAGTACTTC | CASSLQGQGAYEQYF
TRBJ1-5 | . | TRBV7-2 | . | TGTGCCAGCAGCTTAGGGACAGTCAATCAGCCCCAGCATTTT | CASSLGTVNQPQHF
TRBJ1-6 | TRBD1 | TRBV6-5 | few | TGTGCCAGCAGTATTAGGGGGGACAGGCGTTCACCCCTCCACTTT | CASSIRGDRRSPLHF